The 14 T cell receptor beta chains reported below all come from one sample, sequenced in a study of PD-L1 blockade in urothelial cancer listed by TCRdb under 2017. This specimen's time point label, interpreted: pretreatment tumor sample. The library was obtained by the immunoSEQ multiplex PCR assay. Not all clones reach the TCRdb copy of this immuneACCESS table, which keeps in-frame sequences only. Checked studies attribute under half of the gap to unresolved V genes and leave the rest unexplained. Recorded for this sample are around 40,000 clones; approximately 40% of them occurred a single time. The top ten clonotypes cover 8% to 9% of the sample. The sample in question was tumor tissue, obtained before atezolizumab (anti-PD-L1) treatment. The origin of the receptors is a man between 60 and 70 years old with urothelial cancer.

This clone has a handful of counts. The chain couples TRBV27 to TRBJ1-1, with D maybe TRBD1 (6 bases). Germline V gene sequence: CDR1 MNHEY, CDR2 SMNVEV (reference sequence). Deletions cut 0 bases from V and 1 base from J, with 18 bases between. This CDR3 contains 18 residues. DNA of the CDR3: TGTGCCAGCAGTTTATCCGCCTTTGGGCAGGGGAAGAACACTGAAGCTTTCTTT. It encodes CASSLSAFGQGKNTEAFF.

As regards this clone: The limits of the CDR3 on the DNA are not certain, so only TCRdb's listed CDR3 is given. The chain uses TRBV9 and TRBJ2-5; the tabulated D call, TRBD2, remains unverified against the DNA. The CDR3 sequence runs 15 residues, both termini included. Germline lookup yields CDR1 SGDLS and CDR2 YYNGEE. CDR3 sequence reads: CASSVAGGIQETQYF.

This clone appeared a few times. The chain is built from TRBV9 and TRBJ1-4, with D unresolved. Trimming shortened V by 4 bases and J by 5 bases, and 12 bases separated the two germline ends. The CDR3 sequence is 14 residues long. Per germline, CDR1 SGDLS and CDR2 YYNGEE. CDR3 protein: CASSPGVQNEKLFF. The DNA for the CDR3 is TGTGCCAGCAGCCCCGGGGTGCAAAATGAAAAACTGTTTTTT.

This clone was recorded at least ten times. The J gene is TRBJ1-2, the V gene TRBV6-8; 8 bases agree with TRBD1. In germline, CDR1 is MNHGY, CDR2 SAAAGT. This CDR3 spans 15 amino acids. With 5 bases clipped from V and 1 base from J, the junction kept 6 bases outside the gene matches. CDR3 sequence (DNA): TGTGCCAGCAGTGTGACAGGGGCGATTAACTATGGCTACACCTTC. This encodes CASSVTGAINYGYTF.

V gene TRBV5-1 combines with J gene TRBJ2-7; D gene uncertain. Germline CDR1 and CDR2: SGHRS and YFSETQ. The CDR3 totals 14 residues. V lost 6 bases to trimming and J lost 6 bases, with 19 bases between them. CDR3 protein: CASITSPGRGEQYF. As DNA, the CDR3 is TGCGCCAGCATCACCTCTCCGGGTAGAGGCGAGCAGTACTTC.

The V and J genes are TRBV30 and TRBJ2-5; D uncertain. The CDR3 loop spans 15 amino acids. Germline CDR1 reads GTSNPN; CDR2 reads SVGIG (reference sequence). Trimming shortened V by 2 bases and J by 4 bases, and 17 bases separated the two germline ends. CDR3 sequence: CAWSPIQNWGETQYF. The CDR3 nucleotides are TGTGCCTGGAGTCCAATACAGAATTGGGGAGAGACCCAGTACTTC.

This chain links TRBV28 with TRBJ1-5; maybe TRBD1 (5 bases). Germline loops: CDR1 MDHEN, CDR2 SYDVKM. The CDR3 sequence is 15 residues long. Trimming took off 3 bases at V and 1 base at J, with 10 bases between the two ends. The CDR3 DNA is TGTGCCAGCAGTTTCCCCAGGGTCAGCAATCAGCCCCAGCATTTT. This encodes CASSFPRVSNQPQHF. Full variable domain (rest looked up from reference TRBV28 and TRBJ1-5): DVKVTQSSRYLVKRTGEKVFLECVQDMDHENMFWYRQDPGLGLRLIYFSYDVKMKEKGDIPEGYSVSREKKERFSLILESASTNQTSMYLCASSFPRVSNQPQHFGDGTRLSIL.

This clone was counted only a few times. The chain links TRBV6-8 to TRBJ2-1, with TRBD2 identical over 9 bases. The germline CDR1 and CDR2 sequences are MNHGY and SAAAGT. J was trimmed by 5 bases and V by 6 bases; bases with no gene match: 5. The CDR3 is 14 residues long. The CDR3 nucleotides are TGTGCCAGCAGGACGACTAGCGGAGACAATGAGCAGTTCTTC. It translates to CASRTTSGDNEQFF.

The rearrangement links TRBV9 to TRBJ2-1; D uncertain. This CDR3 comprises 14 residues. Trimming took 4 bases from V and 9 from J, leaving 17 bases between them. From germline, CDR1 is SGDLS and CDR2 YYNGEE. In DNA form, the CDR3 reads TGTGCCAGCAGCCCCAGCCGGGTTCGAGGTGAGCAGTTCTTC. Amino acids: CASSPSRVRGEQFF.

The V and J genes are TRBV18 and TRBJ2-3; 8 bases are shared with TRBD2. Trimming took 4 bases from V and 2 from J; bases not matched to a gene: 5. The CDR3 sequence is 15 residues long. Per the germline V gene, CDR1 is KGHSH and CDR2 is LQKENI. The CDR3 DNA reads TGTGCCAGCTCACAAACTAGCGGAGCCACAGATACGCAGTATTTT. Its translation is CASSQTSGATDTQYF.

The CDR3: CASSIGGHYEQYF. In nucleotides, the CDR3 is TGTGCCAGCAGCATAGGTGGACATTACGAGCAGTACTTC. The chain combines TRBV28 with TRBJ2-7; a weak D match, TRBD1 (5 bases). With 6 bases removed from V and 4 bases from J, the gap between germline ends came to 13 bases. The CDR3 is 13 amino acids. Germline lookup yields CDR1 MDHEN and CDR2 SYDVKM.

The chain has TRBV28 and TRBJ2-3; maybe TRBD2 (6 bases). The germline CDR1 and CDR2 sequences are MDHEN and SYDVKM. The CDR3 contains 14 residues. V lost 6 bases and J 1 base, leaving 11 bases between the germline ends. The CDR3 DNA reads TGTGCCAGCAGCCTGGGACTTGGCACAGATACGCAGTATTTT. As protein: CASSLGLGTDTQYF.

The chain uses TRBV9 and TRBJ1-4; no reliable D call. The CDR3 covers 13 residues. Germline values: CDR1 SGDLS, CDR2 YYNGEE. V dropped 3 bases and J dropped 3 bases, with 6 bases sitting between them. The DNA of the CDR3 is TGTGCCAGCAGCGATGCGTCTAATGAAAAACTGTTTTTT. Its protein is CASSDASNEKLFF. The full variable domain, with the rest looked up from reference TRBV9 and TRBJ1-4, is DSGVTQTPKHLITATGQRVTLRCSPRSGDLSVYWYQQSLDQGLQFLIQYYNGEERAKGNILERFSAQQFPDLHSELNLSSLELGDSALYFCASSDASNEKLFFGSGTQLSVL.

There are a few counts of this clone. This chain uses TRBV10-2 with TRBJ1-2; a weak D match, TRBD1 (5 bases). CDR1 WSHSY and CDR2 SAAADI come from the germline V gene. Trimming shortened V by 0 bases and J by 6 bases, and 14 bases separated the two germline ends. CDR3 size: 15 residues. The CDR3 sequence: CASSESIGGDHGYTF. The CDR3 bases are TGCGCCAGCAGTGAGTCGATCGGGGGTGATCATGGCTACACCTTC.